Below are 8 T cell receptor beta chains sequenced from a single sample in a study of blood T cell repertoires in COVID-19. Produced via immunoSEQ multiplex PCR; TCRdb's table is partial and in-frame only. Of about 140,000 clones detected, roughly 89% appear once; the ten largest clones hold under 6%. The sequencing sample was made of peripheral blood. The source of these receptors is a human donor in a cohort sampled during active COVID-19.

V usage is TRBV7-8 and J usage is TRBJ1-6; no reliable D call. V lost 5 bases and J 0 bases, leaving 8 bases between the germline ends. The CDR3 loop spans 15 amino acids. Germline V gene lookup returns CDR1 SGHVS and CDR2 FQNEAQ. The CDR3 reads CASSQRSSYNSPLHF. CDR3 DNA sequence: TGTGCCAGCAGCCAGCGAAGCTCCTATAATTCACCCCTCCACTTT.

This clone was recorded only once. V usage is TRBV30 and J usage is TRBJ2-7; no reliable D call. V was shortened by 3 bases and J by 0 bases, with 18 bases between the two germline ends. The CDR3 has 16 residues. Germline assignment: CDR1 GTSNPN and CDR2 SVGIG (reference sequence). CDR3 nucleotides: TGTGCCTGGAGGGGTCTGGCCGTTGGAGCCTCCTACGAGCAGTACTTC. Its translation: CAWRGLAVGASYEQYF.

The rearrangement uses TRBV5-1 and TRBJ2-5; no clear D gene. Deletions cut 0 bases from V and 3 bases from J, with 9 bases between. The CDR3 loop spans 14 amino acids. In germline, CDR1 is SGHRS, CDR2 YFSETQ. The CDR3 reads CASSLVVSKETQYF. CDR3 in DNA: TGCGCCAGCAGCTTGGTTGTTTCTAAAGAGACCCAGTACTTC.

The gene calls are TRBV9 and TRBJ2-3; TRBD2 might be the D (5 bases). Germline V gene data show CDR1 as SGDLS and CDR2 as YYNGEE. Deletions cut 4 bases from V and 2 bases from J, with 20 bases between. The CDR3 covers 17 residues. The CDR3 DNA reads TGTGCCAGCAGCACTACCCCACTAGGTTCTCACACAGATACGCAGTATTTT. This translates into CASSTTPLGSHTDTQYF.

The DNA of the CDR3 is TGTGCCACCTCTCTCGGGAACACTGAAGCTTTCTTT. This gives the protein CATSLGNTEAFF. The chain employs TRBV19 and TRBJ1-1; D gene uncertain. Germline loops: CDR1 LNHDA, CDR2 SQIVND (reference sequence). The V end was cut by 10 bases, the J end by 1 base, with 10 bases between. The CDR3 runs 12 residues.

The gene calls are TRBV2 and TRBJ1-2, with D tentatively TRBD1 (6 bases). V was trimmed by 4 bases and J by 5 bases, leaving 17 bases between them. CDR1 is SNHLY and CDR2 is FYNNEI in the germline V gene. This CDR3 comprises 15 residues. CDR3 region: CASSGQRTARYGYTF. The CDR3 nucleotides are TGTGCCAGCAGTGGCCAGCGGACAGCTAGATATGGCTACACCTTC.

The chain joins TRBV5-4 to TRBJ2-7; possible D gene TRBD2, 6 bases. The CDR3 length is 14 residues. V lost 3 bases, J lost 0 bases, and 10 bases lay in between. CDR1 SGHNT and CDR2 YYREEE come from the germline V gene (reference sequence). CDR3 sequence (DNA): TGTGCCAGCAGCTCTAGCGAAAACTCCTACGAGCAGTACTTC. Protein product: CASSSSENSYEQYF. The complete variable domain, with remaining parts taken from reference TRBV5-4 and TRBJ2-7, reads ETGVTQSPTHLIKTRGQQVTLRCSSQSGHNTVSWYQQALGQGPQFIFQYYREEENGRGNFPPRFSGLQFPNYSSELNVNALELDDSALYLCASSSSENSYEQYFGPGTRLTVT.

This chain uses TRBV4-1 with TRBJ2-7; D is perhaps TRBD1 (5 bases). In germline, CDR1 is MGHRA, CDR2 YSYEKL. V lost 1 base, J lost 0 bases, and 7 bases lay in between. The CDR3 extends over 14 amino acids. The CDR3 is CASSQGQNSYEQYF. The CDR3 DNA reads as TGCGCCAGCAGCCAAGGACAGAACTCCTACGAGCAGTACTTC.